Described below is a single T cell receptor beta chain sequence and its context. Its antigen has not been determined. No much larger clone is present one base from it, and per-base qualities are unavailable. The CDR3 runs 12 residues from the cysteine to the phenylalanine. The DNA shown is the 36-base CDR3, in frame from base 1. The germline V gene yields SGHTA for CDR1 and FQGNSA for CDR2. V is pruned by 5 bases and J by 7 bases, leaving 4 bases of the junction without a gene match. Healthy HIV-negative adults with no recently reported acute infections or vaccinations were included as donors. Only Caucasian adults living in Nashville, Tennessee, USA were represented among the donors. CD4+ T cells were enriched by magnetic negative selection; naive cells were then positively selected on CD45RA, and the negative fraction formed the memory subset. Blood was obtained by leukapheresis, after which PBMCs were separated by Ficoll-Histopaque density gradient centrifugation and cryopreserved in liquid nitrogen vapor phase. Analytical flow cytometry was used to check the purity and quantity of each magnetically sorted T cell population. Each sorted fraction had its genomic DNA isolated and then quantified by UV absorbance on a Nanodrop 2000c.

The source of the sample is a study of shared clonotypes between healthy human individuals (dated by TCRdb to about 2020). At the level of the whole study: The cohort included three men and two women between 18 and 49 years of age. For each donor, three plates each were used for CD4 naive and CD4 memory, two plates were used for CD8 naive, and one plate was used for CD8 memory. Blood TCR repertoires of several healthy adults were deeply sequenced to estimate repertoire size and the extent of clonotype sharing between individuals. Different laboratories and diverse techniques were used to prepare libraries and sequence TCR repertoires, to increase sequencing depth and limit assay-specific biases. Between about 0.8 and 9.5 billion PBMCs per donor were obtained by leukapheresis. Findings and caveats that apply to the study as a whole: Compared with non-shared clonotypes, clonotypes shared by all four sorted-subset donors had higher generation probabilities. Across a few donors, about 5% of naive CD4, approximately 3.6% of naive CD8, about 2.3% of memory CD4, and 0.4% of memory CD8 clonotypes were shared. Even with the large sequencing depth, rarefaction of the sorted-subset datasets indicated that sequencing was incomplete. Estimated clonotype richness was generally larger for naive than for memory subsets. The small number of donors limited the genetic and exposure-history diversity represented. Based on pairwise subsampling, the degree of clonotype sharing among donors was expected to be affected by sequencing depth. Only blood was sampled, and tissue TCR repertoires likely differ from those in blood.

TCR CDR3 regions were amplified from genomic DNA by multiplex PCR using the deep immunoSEQ assay. For each cell subset, the extracted genomic DNA was distributed evenly across all wells of several immunoSEQ 96-well plates, and each plate served as one replicate. Each replicate PCR for sorted subsets received 200 ng genomic DNA, equal to about 30,000 T cell genomes. The purified libraries were quantified using a Qubit 3.0 fluorometer, sized with a Bioanalyzer 2100, and then quantified again using the KAPA Library Quantification kit. Each immunoSEQ 96-well plate was sequenced on its own single-read 150-cycle Illumina NextSeq 550 flow cell. Regarding the original processing steps: Because the immunoSEQ output held only junctional sequences and lacked quality scores, the filtering could not match the filtering applied to full-length reads. To assign V/J genes and CDR3, sequences were annotated using PyIR, a Python wrapper for IgBLAST v1.9, with IMGT germline references. Reads were removed for weak V/J assignments (E-value above 1e-6), missing CDR3, stop codons, out-of-frame junctions, or ambiguous translated residues. A V3J clonotype was defined by an identical inferred V gene, J gene, and CDR3 amino acid sequence. To compute the percentage overlap between repertoires, the number of shared unique clonotypes was divided by the size of the smaller repertoire. Three approaches were used to assess repertoire richness: RTK rarefaction, the Chao1 estimator, and Recon v2.1 estimates of unobserved clonotypes. Generation probabilities were computed with OLGA for all TCRbeta clonotypes obtained by the gDNA method from four donors. As stored in TCRdb, this immuneACCESS dataset retains in-frame rearrangements with V and J assigned. A fraction of the clones does not appear; measured against another copy, unresolved V genes explain less than half of the discrepancy, and the remainder lacks a known reason. That table furnishes V, J and clone size, whereas the DNA furnished D and trimming. For this sample there are 980,000 or so clones; about 80% appear just once. The top ten constitute about 1.5% of the sample.

This clonotype was sampled from a man between 18 and 29 years old in good health. The specimen was memory CD4+ T cells sorted from blood. The cell subset or site label for this specimen denotes: CD45RA-negative fraction. This chain joins TRBV7-2 to TRBJ1-2; 7 central nucleotides agree with TRBD1. The CDR3 protein: CASSHRQGGYTF. At the DNA level, the sequence is TGTGCCAGCAGCCACAGACAGGGTGGCTACACCTTC.